These 10 T cell receptor beta chains came from one sample sequenced in a study of T-cell memory formation after mild COVID-19. MiXCR, run by TCRdb on the 5' RACE reads, gives a single entry per CDR3 protein. The sample lists more than 120,000 distinct CDR3 sequences, about 19% occurring once. The sequencing input was PBMCs or a T cell subset sorted from them (not recorded which). The source is an adult woman who had mild COVID-19 (a few samples of this study predate the infection). Cell type and time point are not known.

This clonotype was recorded a few times. The rearrangement uses TRBV29-1 and TRBJ2-4; D assignment may be TRBD1 or TRBD2 (5 bases each). There are 12 residues in the CDR3. CDR1 and CDR2 (germline): SQVTM, ANQGSEA. V was shortened by 7 bases and J by 2 bases, with 9 bases between the two germline ends. CDR3 amino acids: CSAEGTKNIQYF. The CDR3 DNA reads as TGCAGCGCCGAGGGGACCAAAAACATTCAGTACTTC. Together with reference TRBV29-1 and TRBJ2-4, the CDR3 gives the full variable domain: SAVISQKPSRDICQRGTSLTIQCQVDSQVTMMFWYRQQPGQSLTLIATANQGSEATYESGFVIDKFPISRPNLTFSTLTVSNMSPEDSSIYLCSAEGTKNIQYFGAGTRLSVL.

V gene TRBV4-2 combines with J gene TRBJ2-4; possibly TRBD1 for D (6 bases). V lost 0 bases and J 3 bases, leaving 12 bases between the germline ends. CDR1 is LGHNA, CDR2 YNFKEQ, per germline. The CDR3 covers 16 residues. CDR3 sequence reads: CASSQDLRGGKNIQYF. DNA of the CDR3: TGTGCCAGCAGCCAAGATTTGAGAGGGGGCAAAAACATTCAGTACTTC.

This clonotype was recorded a few times. This chain joins TRBV7-2 and TRBJ1-1; no clear D gene. The CDR3 spans 16 residues. V dropped 5 bases and J dropped 1 base, with 17 bases sitting between them. Germline lookup yields CDR1 SGHTA and CDR2 FQGNSA. Here the CDR3 reads CASSPTPRRANTEAFF. The CDR3 DNA follows: TGTGCCAGCAGCCCTACCCCCCGGAGGGCGAACACTGAAGCTTTCTTT.

This clonotype appeared a few times. The chain employs TRBV24-1 and TRBJ2-5, with 11 positions matching TRBD2. The CDR3 loop spans 12 amino acids. V dropped 11 bases and J dropped 2; count of bases not matched to a gene: 0. Germline CDR1 and CDR2: KGHDR and SFDVKD. CDR3 in DNA: TGTGCCAGGACTAGCGGGCAAGAGACCCAGTACTTC. It encodes CARTSGQETQYF.

This clonotype was observed a handful of times. This chain connects TRBV12-3 or TRBV12-4 to TRBJ2-1; D may correspond to TRBD1 or TRBD2 (5 bases each). The CDR3 totals 13 residues. V was trimmed by 4 bases and J by 7 bases, leaving 11 bases between them. The CDR3 reads CASSSPGRNEQFF. The CDR3 nucleotides read TGTGCCAGCAGTTCTCCGGGACGGAATGAGCAGTTCTTC.

CDR3 in amino acids: CASSLLTGTYGYTF. The CDR3 DNA follows: TGCGCCAGCAGCTTGTTGACAGGGACCTATGGCTACACCTTC. The chain combines TRBV5-1 with TRBJ1-2; 7 bases align to TRBD1. The J segment lost 4 bases and the V segment lost 1 base, leaving 4 bases of the junction unmatched. The CDR3 runs 14 residues. Germline assignment: CDR1 SGHRS and CDR2 YFSETQ.

There are a few counts of this clonotype. V usage is TRBV5-1 and J usage is TRBJ2-2, with D unclear. Germline CDR1 reads SGHRS; CDR2 reads YFSETQ. The CDR3 totals 13 residues. The germline V and J ends were trimmed by 3 bases and 4 bases, with 7 bases remaining between them. CDR3: CASSSASTGELFF. The CDR3 region has the DNA TGCGCCAGCAGCTCAGCATCCACCGGGGAGCTGTTTTTT.

CDR3 sequence: CATSDAGWNYGYTF. The DNA for the CDR3 is TGTGCCACCAGTGATGCAGGGTGGAACTATGGCTACACCTTC. The chain recombines TRBV24-1 with TRBJ1-2, with a weak D call TRBD1 (5 bases). Trimming left V 3 bases short and J 2 bases short, with 9 bases between. Per germline, CDR1 KGHDR and CDR2 SFDVKD. There are 14 residues in the CDR3.

The CDR3 is CSADSGGPSTDTQYF. The CDR3 DNA sequence: TGCAGTGCCGACAGCGGGGGGCCGTCCACAGATACGCAGTATTTT. V gene TRBV20-1 combines with J gene TRBJ2-3, with TRBD2 identical over 9 bases. The CDR3 covers 15 residues. Germline CDR1 reads DFQATT; CDR2 reads SNEGSKA (reference sequence). Trimming removed 6 bases from V and 2 bases from J; junction bases left unmatched: 9.

A few counts support this clonotype. V gene TRBV5-6 combines with J gene TRBJ2-2, with 8 positions matching TRBD1. The germline CDR1 and CDR2 sequences are SGHDT and YYEEEE. CDR3 length: 16 residues. The V segment lost 4 bases and the J segment 1 base; nucleotides outside the gene matches: 6. The CDR3 is CASSRLDRVNTGELFF. CDR3 bases: TGTGCCAGCAGCCGCCTGGACAGGGTGAACACCGGGGAGCTGTTTTTT.